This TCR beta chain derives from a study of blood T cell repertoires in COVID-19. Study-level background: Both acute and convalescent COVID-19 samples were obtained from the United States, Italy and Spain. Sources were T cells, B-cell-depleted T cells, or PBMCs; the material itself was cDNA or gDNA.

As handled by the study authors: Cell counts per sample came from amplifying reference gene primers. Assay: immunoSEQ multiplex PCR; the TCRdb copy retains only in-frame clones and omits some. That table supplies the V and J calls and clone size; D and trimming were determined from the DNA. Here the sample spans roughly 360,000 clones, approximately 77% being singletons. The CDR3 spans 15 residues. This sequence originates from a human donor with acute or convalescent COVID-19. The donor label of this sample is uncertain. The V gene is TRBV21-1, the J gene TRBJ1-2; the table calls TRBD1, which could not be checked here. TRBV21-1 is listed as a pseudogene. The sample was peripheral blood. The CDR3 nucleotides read TGTGCCAGCAGCAACTTGGACAGAATTCTATGGAGCTACACCTTC. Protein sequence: CASSNLDRILWSYTF.